This record looks at one TCR beta chain sequence and its context. Antigen specificity is unknown. Looked up from germline, CDR1 is SQVTM and CDR2 is ANQGSEA. The CDR3 totals 15 residues. These data come from a study of Ad26.COV2.S vaccination and SARS-CoV-2 variants. About the study: Intramuscularly, Ad26.COV2.S was given either once or twice, 56 days apart. Notes on the study in general: Vaccinees and placebo recipients showed similar non-spike TCR breadth.

Treatment defined: roughly 20 received Ad26.COV2.S at low or high dose, single or two shots; 5 received placebo; per-sample allocation not given. Specimens were obtained on day 63 following the first vaccine or placebo injection. Expressing Wuhan-strain SARS-CoV-2 spike, an Ad26 vector served as the vaccine. The protocol was immunoSEQ multiplex PCR, while the TCRdb copy is restricted to in-frame clones and leaves out a portion. The sample lists 250,000 to 300,000 clones; 87% were seen once. The sequences come from peripheral blood, collected in a trial of Ad26.COV2.S vaccine versus placebo. This sequence was found in a person between 18 and 60 years old who received the Ad26.COV2.S COVID-19 vaccine or a placebo. The chain is built from TRBV29-1 and TRBJ2-6; TRBD1 matches at 10 bases. In DNA form, the CDR3 reads TGCGGAACCGGGACAGGGGCATCTGGGGCCAACGTCCTGACTTTC. It translates to CGTGTGASGANVLTF.